The sequence of this TCR beta chain was determined in a study of blood T cell repertoires in COVID-19. CDR3 size: 18 residues. With 0 bases clipped from V and 1 base from J, the junction kept 9 bases outside the gene matches. From germline, CDR1 is SGHRS and CDR2 YFSETQ. Seattle researchers signed up patients amid active infection and tracked them longitudinally. In the authors' methods: The authors estimated nucleated cell counts from reference gene primer amplification. TCRdb's copy holds only in-frame clones and misses some; the assay was immunoSEQ multiplex PCR. V, J and clone size are taken as reported in that table, and D and trimming were inferred from the DNA itself. In the table there are a few hundred thousand clones, 91% of which are singletons.

Sequenced material: peripheral blood. V and J are TRBV5-1 and TRBJ1-1, with 10 bases matching TRBD1. The sequence came from a person between 18 and 35 years old with COVID-19, enrolled during active disease. CDR3 in amino acids: CASSLGMGTGATNTEAFF. The CDR3 coding sequence is TGCGCCAGCAGCTTGGGAATGGGGACAGGGGCCACGAACACTGAAGCTTTCTTT.